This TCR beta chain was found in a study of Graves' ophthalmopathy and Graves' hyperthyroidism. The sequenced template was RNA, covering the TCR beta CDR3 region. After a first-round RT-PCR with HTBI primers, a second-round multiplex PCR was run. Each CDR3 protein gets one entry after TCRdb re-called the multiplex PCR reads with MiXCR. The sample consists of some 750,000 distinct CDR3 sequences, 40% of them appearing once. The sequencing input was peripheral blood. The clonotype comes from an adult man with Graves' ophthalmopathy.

CDR3 amino acids: CASSVGSGAYAEAFF. CDR3 bases: TGTGCCAGCAGCGTAGGGTCAGGGGCGTACGCTGAAGCTTTCTTT. The J gene is TRBJ1-1, the V gene TRBV9, with D maybe TRBD1 (6 bases). The CDR3 covers 15 residues. CDR1 is SGDLS, CDR2 YYNGEE, per germline. V was pared by 0 bases and J by 6 bases, with 15 bases between. Together with reference TRBV9 and TRBJ1-1, the CDR3 gives the full variable domain: DSGVTQTPKHLITATGQRVTLRCSPRSGDLSVYWYQQSLDQGLQFLIQYYNGEERAKGNILERFSAQQFPDLHSELNLSSLELGDSALYFCASSVGSGAYAEAFFGQGTRLTVV.